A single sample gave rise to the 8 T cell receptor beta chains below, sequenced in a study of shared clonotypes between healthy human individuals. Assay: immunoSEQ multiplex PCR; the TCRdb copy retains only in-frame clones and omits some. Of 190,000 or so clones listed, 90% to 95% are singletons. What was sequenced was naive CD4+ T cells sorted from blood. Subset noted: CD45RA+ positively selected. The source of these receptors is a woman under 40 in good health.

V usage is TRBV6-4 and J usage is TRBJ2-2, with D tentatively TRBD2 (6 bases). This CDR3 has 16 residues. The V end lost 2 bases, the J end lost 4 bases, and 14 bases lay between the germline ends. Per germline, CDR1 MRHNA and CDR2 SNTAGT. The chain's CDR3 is CASSDGWTTLTGELFF. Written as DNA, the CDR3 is TGTGCCAGCAGTGACGGCTGGACTACTCTCACCGGGGAGCTGTTTTTT.

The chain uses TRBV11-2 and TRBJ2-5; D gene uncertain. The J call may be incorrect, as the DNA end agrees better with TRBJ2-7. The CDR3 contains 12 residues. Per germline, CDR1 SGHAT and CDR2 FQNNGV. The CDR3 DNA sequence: TGTGCCAGCAGCCCGCGGTACTACGAGCAGTACTTC. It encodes CASSPRYYEQYF.

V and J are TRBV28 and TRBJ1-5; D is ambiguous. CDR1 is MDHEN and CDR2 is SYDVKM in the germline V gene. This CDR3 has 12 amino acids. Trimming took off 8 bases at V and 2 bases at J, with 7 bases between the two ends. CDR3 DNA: TGTGCCAGCGGGGAGGGCAATCAGCCCCAGCATTTT. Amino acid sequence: CASGEGNQPQHF.

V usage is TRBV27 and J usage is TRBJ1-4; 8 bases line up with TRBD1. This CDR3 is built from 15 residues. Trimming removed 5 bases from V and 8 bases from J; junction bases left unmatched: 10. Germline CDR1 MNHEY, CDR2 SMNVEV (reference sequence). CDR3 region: CASSAKPGDREKLFF. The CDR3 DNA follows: TGTGCCAGCAGTGCCAAACCGGGGGACAGGGAAAAACTGTTTTTT.

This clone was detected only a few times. CDR3 DNA sequence: TGTGCCAGCTCACCGACCACCTACGAGCAGTACTTC. It translates to CASSPTTYEQYF. V and J are TRBV18 and TRBJ2-7, with no clear D. The CDR3 is 12 amino acids. Germline CDR1 is KGHSH and CDR2 is LQKENI. V was shortened by 3 bases and J by 2 bases, with 5 bases between the two germline ends.

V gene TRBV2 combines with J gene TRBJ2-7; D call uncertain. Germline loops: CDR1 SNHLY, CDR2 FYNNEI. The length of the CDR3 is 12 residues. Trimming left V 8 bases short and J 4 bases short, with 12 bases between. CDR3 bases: TGTGCCAGCGGGTCTAGACCGTACGAGCAGTACTTC. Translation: CASGSRPYEQYF. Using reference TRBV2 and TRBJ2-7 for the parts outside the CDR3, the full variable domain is EPEVTQTPSHQVTQMGQEVILRCVPISNHLYFYWYRQILGQKVEFLVSFYNNEISEKSEIFDDQFSVERPDGSNFTLKIRSTKLEDSAMYFCASGSRPYEQYFGPGTRLTVT.

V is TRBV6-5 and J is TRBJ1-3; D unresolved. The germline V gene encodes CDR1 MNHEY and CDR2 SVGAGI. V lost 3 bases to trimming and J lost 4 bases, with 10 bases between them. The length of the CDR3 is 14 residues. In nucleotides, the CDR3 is TGTGCCAGCAGTTATGATCCCCGAGGAAACACCATATATTTT. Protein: CASSYDPRGNTIYF.

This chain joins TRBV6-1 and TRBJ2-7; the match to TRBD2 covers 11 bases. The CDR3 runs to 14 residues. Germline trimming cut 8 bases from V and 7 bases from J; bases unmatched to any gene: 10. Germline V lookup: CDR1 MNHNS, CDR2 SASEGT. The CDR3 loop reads CASSGTSGLPEQYF. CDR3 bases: TGTGCCAGCTCCGGGACTAGCGGACTGCCGGAGCAGTACTTC.